This entry features one T cell receptor (beta chain) sequence. This record comes from a study of blood T cell repertoires in COVID-19. Study as a whole: PBMCs, B-cell-depleted T cells, or T cells provided the cDNA or gDNA that made up the material.

After removal of 4 bases from V and 8 bases from J, the junction contained 7 bases not matched to a gene. Germline V CDR1 and CDR2: WNHNN, SYGVQD (reference sequence). This CDR3 has 14 residues. How the authors handled the data: Amplification from reference gene primers served as the basis for estimated nucleated cell counts. Generated by immunoSEQ multiplex PCR, the TCRdb table keeps only in-frame clones and is missing some. The DNA gave D and trimming, while V, J and clone size come from that table. The repertoire has approximately 100,000 clones, just over 85% of them found once; the top ten carry less than 4%.

V is TRBV10-1 and J is TRBJ2-1; 8 bases agree with TRBD1. The sequence came from a human donor in a cohort sampled during active COVID-19. Material for sequencing was peripheral blood. The CDR3: CASSGTGSRDEQFF. The CDR3 bases are TGCGCCAGCAGTGGGACAGGGTCGAGAGATGAGCAGTTCTTC.